These T cell receptor beta chains were read from a single sample in a study of shared clonotypes between healthy human individuals. Assay used: immunoSEQ multiplex PCR; TCRdb lists only in-frame clones, some missing. The profile covers about 1.4 million clones, with around 97% appearing a single time and 0.95% to 1.5% taken by the ten largest. The sequencing input was naive CD4+ T cells sorted from blood. Receptor source: a man aged 30-40 years in good health. CDR3s include the opening cysteine and the closing phenylalanine or tryptophan. The D gene is left open where the match is weak.

v_call	j_call	d_call	cdr3_aa
TRBV14	TRBJ2-4	-	CASSQQGSAKNIQYF
TRBV10-3	TRBJ2-2	TRBD2	CAIKEGGSGTGELFF
TRBV5-5	TRBJ2-1	-	CASSGRLYNEQFF
TRBV9	TRBJ2-1	-	CASSVEGRAGGQFF
TRBV18	TRBJ2-5	-	CASSPLGGGVETQYF
TRBV6-4	TRBJ2-5	TRBD2	CASSPGVAGGETQYF
TRBV28	TRBJ2-1	TRBD2	CASSRGLAGGPSSYNEQFF
TRBV6-7	TRBJ1-5	-	CAIGRGNSNQPQHF
TRBV25-1	TRBJ2-7	-	CASRAAADYEQYF
TRBV5-4	TRBJ2-6	-	CASSFGNSGANVLTF
TRBV6-5	TRBJ1-1	-	CASSSAVRAEAFF
TRBV10-1	TRBJ2-1	-	CASSESGRYNEQFF
TRBV7-7	TRBJ2-1	-	CASSPGQYNEQFF
TRBV10-1	TRBJ2-2	TRBD1	CASSVDRGGVGELFF
TRBV28	TRBJ2-3	-	CASSLGWDTQYF
TRBV7-2	TRBJ2-3	TRBD2	CASSLAGPGGGTDTQYF
TRBV5-4	TRBJ2-4	-	CASRYAGQNIQYF
TRBV4-3	TRBJ1-3	-	CASSQVGTGNTIYF
TRBV27	TRBJ1-1	-	CASSFHRANTEAFF
TRBV19	TRBJ2-1	TRBD2	CASSPRAGTSRYNEQFF
TRBV10-1	TRBJ2-7	TRBD2	CASSEGLAGGAYEQYF
TRBV6-4	TRBJ2-1	TRBD2	CATMSGTSNEQFF
TRBV30	TRBJ1-3	-	CAWSVSGNTIYF
TRBV28	TRBJ2-7	TRBD2	CASSQAGLAGSSYEQYF
TRBV18	TRBJ2-7	-	CASSRSDYEQYF
TRBV2	TRBJ2-1	-	CASTQAVALYNEQFF
TRBV30	TRBJ2-3	-	CAWRDGGPTDTQYF
TRBV7-3	TRBJ2-5	TRBD1	CASSVGQGPKETQYF
TRBV6-6	TRBJ1-2	-	CASRGTENNYGYTF
TRBV18	TRBJ1-5	-	CASSSLVLSNQPQHF
TRBV19	TRBJ2-7	-	CATQGFSYEQYF
TRBV5-1	TRBJ2-3	TRBD1	CASKGQARLTDTQYF
TRBV11-3	TRBJ2-5	-	CASSLGGQQETQYF
TRBV18	TRBJ2-5	TRBD1	CASSPPGQGRRETQYF
TRBV5-1	TRBJ1-1	-	CASSFGGTDTEAFF
TRBV19	TRBJ1-2	-	CASSIDVARRSGYTF
TRBV6-5	TRBJ2-7	-	CASSYSRTVSYEQYF
TRBV14	TRBJ1-2	-	CASSPWGGAGNYGYTF
TRBV27	TRBJ2-2	TRBD1	CASRRQGHTGELFF
TRBV9	TRBJ2-7	TRBD2	CASSGTSGRADEQYF
TRBV5-6	TRBJ2-3	-	CASSLGYPTDTQYF
TRBV5-4	TRBJ2-7	-	CASSAGIYEQYF
TRBV5-1	TRBJ2-1	-	CASSNDGGAYNEQFF
TRBV7-2	TRBJ2-5	-	CASSLDSPDGLQETQYF
TRBV9	TRBJ2-5	TRBD2	CASSVSAGEETQYF
TRBV5-1	TRBJ2-1	TRBD2	CASSFGLAGVIRNNEQFF
TRBV6-6	TRBJ2-3	-	CASSRRAGTSTDTQYF
TRBV19	TRBJ1-5	TRBD1	CASTASTGSNQPQHF